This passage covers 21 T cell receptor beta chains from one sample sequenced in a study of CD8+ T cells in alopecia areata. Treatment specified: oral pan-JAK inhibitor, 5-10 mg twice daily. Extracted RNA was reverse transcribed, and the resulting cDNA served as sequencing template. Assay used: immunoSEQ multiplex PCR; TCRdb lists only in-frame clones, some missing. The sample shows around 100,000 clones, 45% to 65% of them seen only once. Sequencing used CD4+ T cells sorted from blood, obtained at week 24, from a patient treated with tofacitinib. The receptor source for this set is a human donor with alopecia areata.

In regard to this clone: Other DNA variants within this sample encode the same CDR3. The CDR3 nucleotides read TGTGCCTGGAGTGTCTCATACGAGCAGTACTTC. Translating gives CAWSVSYEQYF. This rearrangement joins TRBV30 to TRBJ2-7; D is unclear. Germline V gene data show CDR1 as GTSNPN and CDR2 as SVGIG (reference sequence). V dropped 0 bases and J dropped 4 bases, with 4 bases sitting between them. The CDR3 length is 11 residues.

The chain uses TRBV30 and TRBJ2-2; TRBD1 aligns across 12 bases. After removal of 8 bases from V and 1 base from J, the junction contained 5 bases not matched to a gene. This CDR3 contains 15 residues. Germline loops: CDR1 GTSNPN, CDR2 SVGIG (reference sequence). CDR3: CAGTGGELNTGELFF. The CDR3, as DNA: TGTGCCGGGACAGGGGGCGAGTTGAACACCGGGGAGCTGTTTTTT. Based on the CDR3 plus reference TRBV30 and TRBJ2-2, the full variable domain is SQTIHQWPATLVQPVGSPLSLECTVEGTSNPNLYWYRQAAGRGLQLLFYSVGIGQISSEVPQNLSASRPQDRQFILSSKKLLLSDSGFYLCAGTGGELNTGELFFGEGSRLTVL.

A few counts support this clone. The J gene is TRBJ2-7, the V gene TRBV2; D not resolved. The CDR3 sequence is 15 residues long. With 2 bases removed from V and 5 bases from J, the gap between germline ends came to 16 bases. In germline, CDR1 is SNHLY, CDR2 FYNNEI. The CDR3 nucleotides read TGTGCCAGCAGTGAAAAAGCCCTTGCTAAGGACGAGCAGTACTTC. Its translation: CASSEKALAKDEQYF.

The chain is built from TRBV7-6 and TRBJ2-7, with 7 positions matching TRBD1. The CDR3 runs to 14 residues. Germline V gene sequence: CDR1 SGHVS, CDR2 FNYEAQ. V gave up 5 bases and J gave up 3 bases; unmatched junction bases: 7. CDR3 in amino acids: CASSPAGTDYEQYF. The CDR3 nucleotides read TGTGCCAGCAGCCCCGCCGGGACAGACTACGAGCAGTACTTC.

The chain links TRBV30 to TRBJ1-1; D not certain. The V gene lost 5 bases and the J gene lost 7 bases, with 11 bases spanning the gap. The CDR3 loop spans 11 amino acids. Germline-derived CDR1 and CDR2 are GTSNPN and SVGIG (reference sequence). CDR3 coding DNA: TGTGCCTGGTTCTGGCAGCATGAAGCTTTCTTT. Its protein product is CAWFWQHEAFF.

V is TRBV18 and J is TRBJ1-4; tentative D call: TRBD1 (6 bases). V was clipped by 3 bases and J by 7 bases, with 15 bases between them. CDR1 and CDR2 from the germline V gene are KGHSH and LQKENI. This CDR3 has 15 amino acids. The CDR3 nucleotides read TGTGCCAGCTCACCTATCGACGGAGGGGGTGAAAAACTGTTTTTT. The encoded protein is CASSPIDGGGEKLFF.

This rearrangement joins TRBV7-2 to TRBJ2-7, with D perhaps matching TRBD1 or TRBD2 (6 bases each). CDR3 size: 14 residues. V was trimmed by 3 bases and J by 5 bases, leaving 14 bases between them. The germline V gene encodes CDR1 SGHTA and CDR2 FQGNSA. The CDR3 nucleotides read TGTGCCAGCAGCTTGGGCGGGACAAGCCACGAGCAGTACTTC. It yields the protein CASSLGGTSHEQYF.

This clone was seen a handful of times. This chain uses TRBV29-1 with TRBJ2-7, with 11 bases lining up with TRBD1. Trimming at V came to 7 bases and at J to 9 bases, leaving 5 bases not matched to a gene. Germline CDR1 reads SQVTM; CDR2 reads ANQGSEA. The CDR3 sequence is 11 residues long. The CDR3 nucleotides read TGCAGCGCCCGGACAGGGGGCTTGCAGTACTTC. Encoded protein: CSARTGGLQYF.

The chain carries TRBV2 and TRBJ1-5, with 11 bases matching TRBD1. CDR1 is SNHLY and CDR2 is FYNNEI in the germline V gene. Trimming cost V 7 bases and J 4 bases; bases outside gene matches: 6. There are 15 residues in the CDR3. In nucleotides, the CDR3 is TGTGCCAGCACCGCGGACAGGGGGCGAAATCAGCCCCAGCATTTT. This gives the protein CASTADRGRNQPQHF. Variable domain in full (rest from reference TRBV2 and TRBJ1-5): EPEVTQTPSHQVTQMGQEVILRCVPISNHLYFYWYRQILGQKVEFLVSFYNNEISEKSEIFDDQFSVERPDGSNFTLKIRSTKLEDSAMYFCASTADRGRNQPQHFGDGTRLSIL.

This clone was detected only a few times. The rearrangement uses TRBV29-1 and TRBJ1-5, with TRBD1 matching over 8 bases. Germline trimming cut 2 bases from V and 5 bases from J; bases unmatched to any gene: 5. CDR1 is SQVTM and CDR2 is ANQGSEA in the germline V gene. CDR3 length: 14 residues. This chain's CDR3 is CSVESGGIDQPQHF. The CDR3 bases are TGCAGCGTTGAATCAGGGGGCATCGATCAGCCCCAGCATTTT.

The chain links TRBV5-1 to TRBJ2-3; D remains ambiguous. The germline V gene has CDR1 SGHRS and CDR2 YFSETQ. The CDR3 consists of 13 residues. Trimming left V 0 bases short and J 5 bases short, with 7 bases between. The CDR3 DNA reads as TGCGCCAGCAGCTTGGAGGTCCGAGATACGCAGTATTTT. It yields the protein CASSLEVRDTQYF. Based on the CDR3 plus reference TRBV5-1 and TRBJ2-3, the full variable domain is KAGVTQTPRYLIKTRGQQVTLSCSPISGHRSVSWYQQTPGQGLQFLFEYFSETQRNKGNFPGRFSGRQFSNSRSEMNVSTLELGDSALYLCASSLEVRDTQYFGPGTRLTVL.

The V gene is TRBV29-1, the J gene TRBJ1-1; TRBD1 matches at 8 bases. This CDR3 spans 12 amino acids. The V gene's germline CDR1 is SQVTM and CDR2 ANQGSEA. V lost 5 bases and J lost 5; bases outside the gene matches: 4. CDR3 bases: TGCAGCGTTAACAGGGGGAGGACTGAAGCTTTCTTT. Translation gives CSVNRGRTEAFF.

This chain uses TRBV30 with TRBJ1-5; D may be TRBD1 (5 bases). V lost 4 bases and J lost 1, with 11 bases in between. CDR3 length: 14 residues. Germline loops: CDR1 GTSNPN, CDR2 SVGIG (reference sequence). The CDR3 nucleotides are TGTGCCTGGAAAGGGAGGACAAGCAATCAGCCCCAGCATTTT. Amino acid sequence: CAWKGRTSNQPQHF.

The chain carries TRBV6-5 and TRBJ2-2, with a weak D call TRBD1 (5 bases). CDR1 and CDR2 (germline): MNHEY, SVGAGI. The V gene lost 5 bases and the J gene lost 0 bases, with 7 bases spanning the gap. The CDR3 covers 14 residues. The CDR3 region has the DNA TGTGCCAGCAGTGGCAGGGCGAACACCGGGGAGCTGTTTTTT. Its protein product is CASSGRANTGELFF.

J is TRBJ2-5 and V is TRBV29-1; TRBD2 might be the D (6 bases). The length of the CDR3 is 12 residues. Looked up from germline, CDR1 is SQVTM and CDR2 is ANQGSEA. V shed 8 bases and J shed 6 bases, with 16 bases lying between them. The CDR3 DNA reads TGCAGCTCGCAGGGCGGGGAAAAGACCCAGTACTTC. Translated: CSSQGGEKTQYF.

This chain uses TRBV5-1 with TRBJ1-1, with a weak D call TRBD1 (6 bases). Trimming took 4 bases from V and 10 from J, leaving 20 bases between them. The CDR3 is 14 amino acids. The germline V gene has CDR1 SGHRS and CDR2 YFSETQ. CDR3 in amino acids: CASSGFPGANRAFF. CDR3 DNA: TGCGCCAGCAGCGGTTTCCCGGGGGCCAACAGAGCTTTCTTT.

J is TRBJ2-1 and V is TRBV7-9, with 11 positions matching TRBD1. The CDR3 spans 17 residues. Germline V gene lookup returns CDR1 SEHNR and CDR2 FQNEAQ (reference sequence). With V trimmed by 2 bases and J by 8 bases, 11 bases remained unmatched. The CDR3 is CASSLSGTGGMGDEQFF. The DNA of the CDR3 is TGTGCCAGCAGCTTATCCGGGACAGGGGGAATGGGGGATGAGCAGTTCTTC.

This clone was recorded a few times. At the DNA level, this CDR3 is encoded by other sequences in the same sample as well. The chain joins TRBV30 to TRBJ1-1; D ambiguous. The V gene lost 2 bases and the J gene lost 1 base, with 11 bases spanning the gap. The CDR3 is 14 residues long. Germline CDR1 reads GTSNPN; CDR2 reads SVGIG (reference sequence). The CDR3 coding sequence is TGTGCCTGGAGTCCCCGGGGAGGGAACACTGAAGCTTTCTTT. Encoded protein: CAWSPRGGNTEAFF.

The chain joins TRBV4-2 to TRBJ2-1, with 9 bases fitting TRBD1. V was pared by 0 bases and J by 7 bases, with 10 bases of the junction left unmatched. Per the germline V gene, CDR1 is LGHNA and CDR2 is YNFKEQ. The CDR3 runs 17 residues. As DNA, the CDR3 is TGTGCCAGCAGCCAAGATCGGACTGGGACAGGGCGAAATGAGCAGTTCTTC. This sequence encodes CASSQDRTGTGRNEQFF.

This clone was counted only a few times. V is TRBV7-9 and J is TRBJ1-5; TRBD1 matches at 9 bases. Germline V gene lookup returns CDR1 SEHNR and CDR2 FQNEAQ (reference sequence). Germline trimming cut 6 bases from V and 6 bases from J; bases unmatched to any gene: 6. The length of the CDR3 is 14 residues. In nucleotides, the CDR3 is TGTGCCAGCAGTACACAGGGGGCCGCTCAGCCCCAGCATTTT. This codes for CASSTQGAAQPQHF.

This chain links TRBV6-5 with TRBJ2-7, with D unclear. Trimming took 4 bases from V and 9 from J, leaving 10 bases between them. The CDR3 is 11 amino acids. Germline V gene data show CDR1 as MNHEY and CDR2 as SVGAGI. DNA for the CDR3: TGTGCCAGCAGTTCCCCTGAAGGGCAGTACTTC. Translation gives CASSSPEGQYF.